The 30 T cell receptor beta chains given below trace back to one sample, sequenced in a study of PD-L1 blockade in urothelial cancer. Stated time point: pretreatment peripheral blood. The data were produced by immunoSEQ multiplex PCR, yet TCRdb's version contains in-frame clones alone and is incomplete. Here the sample spans roughly 77,000 clones, 65% to 85% being singletons. The specimen was PBMCs, collected around atezolizumab (anti-PD-L1) treatment. The origin of the receptors is a woman aged 70-85 years with urothelial cancer.

V usage is TRBV5-4 and J usage is TRBJ2-5; 9 bases match TRBD2. V lost 4 bases and J lost 5; bases outside the gene matches: 12. CDR3 size: 16 residues. The germline gives CDR1 SGHNT, CDR2 YYREEE (reference sequence). The CDR3, as DNA: TGTGCCAGCAGCCTCCCTTTTGCGGGAGGGGCGGAGACCCAGTACTTC. It encodes CASSLPFAGGAETQYF.

In DNA form, the CDR3 reads TGTGCCAGCAGCGTATTTAACGGGGAGCTGTTTTTT. Its translation: CASSVFNGELFF. This chain uses TRBV9 with TRBJ2-2, with no clear D. This CDR3 is built from 12 residues. The germline V gene has CDR1 SGDLS and CDR2 YYNGEE. With 1 base removed from V and 7 bases from J, the gap between germline ends came to 5 bases.

The chain is built from TRBV9 and TRBJ2-7; TRBD1 aligns across 8 bases. Trimming cost V 3 bases and J 3 bases; bases outside gene matches: 11. CDR1 and CDR2 (germline): SGDLS, YYNGEE. The length of the CDR3 is 16 residues. CDR3 in amino acids: CASSGGDGQGYYEQYF. The CDR3 region has the DNA TGTGCCAGCAGCGGAGGAGACGGACAGGGCTACTACGAGCAGTACTTC.

The chain links TRBV5-8 to TRBJ2-3; D is undetermined. This CDR3 has 15 amino acids. The V end was cut by 0 bases, the J end by 0 bases, with 8 bases between. The germline V gene has CDR1 SGHTS and CDR2 YDEGEE. The CDR3 loop is CASSLVLFSTDTQYF. CDR3 DNA: TGTGCCAGCAGCTTGGTCCTTTTTAGCACAGATACGCAGTATTTT. Full variable domain (missing parts from reference TRBV5-8 and TRBJ2-3): EAGVTQSPTHLIKTRGQQATLRCSPISGHTSVYWYQQALGLGLQFLLWYDEGEERNRGNFPPRFSGRQFPNYSSELNVNALELEDSALYLCASSLVLFSTDTQYFGPGTRLTVL.

Note on this clone: This specimen includes other DNA sequences encoding the same CDR3. CDR3 sequence: CAWSGGDYGYTF. The CDR3 DNA follows: TGTGCCTGGAGCGGGGGAGACTATGGCTACACCTTC. The J gene is TRBJ1-2, the V gene TRBV30, with D perhaps TRBD1 (5 bases). Deletions cut 3 bases from V and 3 bases from J, with 8 bases between. From germline, CDR1 is GTSNPN and CDR2 SVGIG (reference sequence). The CDR3 sequence is 12 residues long.

This chain connects TRBV28 to TRBJ1-1; 7 bases align to TRBD1. V lost 6 bases and J lost 4; bases outside the gene matches: 8. Germline CDR1 reads MDHEN; CDR2 reads SYDVKM. This CDR3 has 14 amino acids. The CDR3 here is CASRGDRTGTEAFF. CDR3 coding DNA: TGTGCCAGCAGGGGGGACAGAACGGGCACTGAAGCTTTCTTT.

The chain employs TRBV4-2 and TRBJ1-4; D ambiguous. This CDR3 spans 15 amino acids. Trimming pared 0 bases from V and 6 bases from J, leaving 11 bases between. The germline CDR1 and CDR2 sequences are LGHNA and YNFKEQ. CDR3 sequence reads: CASSQDGQNDEKLFF. The CDR3 DNA reads TGTGCCAGCAGCCAAGATGGGCAGAATGATGAAAAACTGTTTTTT.

The rearrangement joins TRBV30 to TRBJ1-5; D is ambiguous. Trimming took 0 bases from V and 3 from J, leaving 15 bases between them. The CDR3 sequence is 16 residues long. Germline V gene sequence: CDR1 GTSNPN, CDR2 SVGIG (reference sequence). Here the CDR3 DNA reads TGTGCCTGGAGTGTACGTACGGCGGATCTCAATCAGCCCCAGCATTTT. This encodes CAWSVRTADLNQPQHF.

The chain combines TRBV5-1 with TRBJ1-6, with D possibly being TRBD1 (5 bases). This CDR3 region has 15 residues. Germline lookup yields CDR1 SGHRS and CDR2 YFSETQ. V shed 3 bases and J shed 1 base, with 8 bases lying between them. CDR3 amino acids: CASSSGGSYNSPLHF. The CDR3 nucleotides read TGCGCCAGCAGCTCCGGGGGATCCTATAATTCACCCCTCCACTTT.

The chain links TRBV10-2 to TRBJ1-1; TRBD1 matches at 10 bases. V lost 4 bases to trimming and J lost 4 bases; unmatched junction nucleotides: 3. The germline CDR1 and CDR2 sequences are WSHSY and SAAADI. The CDR3 length is 14 residues. The CDR3 DNA reads TGCGCCAGCAGTGTGGGACAGGGGAGCACTGAAGCTTTCTTT. Its protein is CASSVGQGSTEAFF.

The chain uses TRBV4-1 and TRBJ2-5; 7 positions match TRBD1. Looked up from germline, CDR1 is MGHRA and CDR2 is YSYEKL. This CDR3 contains 13 residues. V lost 2 bases, J lost 5 bases, and 2 bases stayed unmatched. CDR3 in amino acids: CASSQPRGETQYF. In DNA, the CDR3 is TGCGCCAGCAGCCAACCCAGGGGGGAGACCCAGTACTTC.

The V and J genes are TRBV6-5 and TRBJ2-7; 8 bases are a match to TRBD1. With 4 bases clipped from V and 3 bases from J, the junction kept 11 bases outside the gene matches. The germline V gene has CDR1 MNHEY and CDR2 SVGAGI. CDR3 length equals 16 residues. This CDR3 is CASSFSTDRAGYEQYF. CDR3 DNA: TGTGCCAGCAGTTTTTCCACGGACAGGGCTGGCTACGAGCAGTACTTC.

The gene calls are TRBV19 and TRBJ2-6; TRBD1 agrees at 9 bases. Trimming took 7 bases from V and 1 from J; bases not matched to a gene: 5. This CDR3 contains 16 residues. In germline, CDR1 is LNHDA, CDR2 SQIVND (reference sequence). The CDR3 sequence: CASMDRGSSGANVLTF. The CDR3 region has the DNA TGTGCCAGTATGGACAGGGGATCTTCTGGGGCCAACGTCCTGACTTTC.

This clone was seen only a few times. J is TRBJ1-2 and V is TRBV18, with TRBD1 as a possible D gene (6 bases). The CDR3 loop spans 13 amino acids. The V and J ends lost 3 bases and 6 bases respectively, with 11 bases between them. CDR1 and CDR2 (germline): KGHSH, LQKENI. CDR3 in DNA: TGTGCCAGCTCACCGTCACAGGGAAATGGCTACACCTTC. Its protein product is CASSPSQGNGYTF.

The chain combines TRBV6-5 with TRBJ2-2; tentatively, D is TRBD1 (5 bases). Germline loops: CDR1 MNHEY, CDR2 SVGAGI. The CDR3 runs 14 residues. The V end was cut by 7 bases, the J end by 2 bases, with 11 bases between. CDR3 sequence (DNA): TGTGCCAGCATTGCCTGGGGCAACACCGGGGAGCTGTTTTTT. Amino acids: CASIAWGNTGELFF.

This sequence joins TRBV5-4 and TRBJ2-3; the D gene is possibly TRBD1 (6 bases). Trimming took off 0 bases at V and 0 bases at J, with 8 bases between the two ends. The germline gives CDR1 SGHNT, CDR2 YYREEE (reference sequence). This CDR3 is 15 amino acids long. This CDR3 is CASSLDRASTDTQYF. Here the CDR3 DNA reads TGTGCCAGCAGCTTGGACAGGGCTAGCACAGATACGCAGTATTTT.

V is TRBV5-1 and J is TRBJ2-3; 8 bases are shared with TRBD1. The V gene's germline CDR1 is SGHRS and CDR2 YFSETQ. V lost 5 bases and J lost 4; bases outside the gene matches: 9. There are 15 residues in the CDR3. The CDR3 DNA sequence: TGCGCCAGCAGGTCAGGACAGGGTTTGGCAGATACGCAGTATTTT. Translating gives CASRSGQGLADTQYF.

This clone was recorded once. This sequence joins TRBV5-4 and TRBJ2-7; TRBD2 is a possible D gene (5 bases). The CDR3 contains 14 residues. Trimming removed 0 bases from V and 1 base from J, with 8 bases in between. The germline V gene encodes CDR1 SGHNT and CDR2 YYREEE (reference sequence). CDR3 protein: CASSLDPGSYEQYF. In DNA form, the CDR3 reads TGTGCCAGCAGCTTGGATCCGGGATCCTACGAGCAGTACTTC.

V usage is TRBV4-1 and J usage is TRBJ1-5; tentative D call: TRBD1 (6 bases). Germline-derived CDR1 and CDR2 are MGHRA and YSYEKL. The CDR3 sequence is 15 residues long. The V and J ends lost 0 bases and 1 base respectively, with 7 bases between them. The chain's CDR3 is CASSQEGTSNQPQHF. As DNA, the CDR3 is TGCGCCAGCAGCCAAGAGGGGACAAGCAATCAGCCCCAGCATTTT.

This sequence joins TRBV30 and TRBJ1-1, with D perhaps TRBD1 (5 bases). CDR3 length: 13 amino acids. V lost 0 bases and J lost 8, with 13 bases in between. Germline assignment: CDR1 GTSNPN and CDR2 SVGIG (reference sequence). CDR3 DNA sequence: TGTGCCTGGAGTGTACCAGGGTACCCCGAAGCTTTCTTT. Translated, it gives CAWSVPGYPEAFF. Supplemented by reference TRBV30 and TRBJ1-1, the full variable domain reads SQTIHQWPATLVQPVGSPLSLECTVEGTSNPNLYWYRQAAGRGLQLLFYSVGIGQISSEVPQNLSASRPQDRQFILSSKKLLLSDSGFYLCAWSVPGYPEAFFGQGTRLTVV.

The gene calls are TRBV28 and TRBJ2-7, with 7 bases lining up with TRBD1. Germline CDR1 is MDHEN and CDR2 is SYDVKM. The CDR3 consists of 15 residues. The ends lost 5 bases at V and 3 bases at J; junction bases unmatched: 10. CDR3 in DNA: TGTGCCAGCAGTCCGTGGGACAGATCGGACTACGAGCAGTACTTC. The encoded protein is CASSPWDRSDYEQYF.

Here the CDR3 reads CASRTGASYEQYF. CDR3 nucleotides: TGTGCCAGCAGGACAGGAGCCTCCTACGAGCAGTACTTC. The chain joins TRBV6-1 to TRBJ2-7, with D perhaps TRBD1 (6 bases). Germline CDR1 is MNHNS and CDR2 is SASEGT. The CDR3 sequence is 13 residues long. With 6 bases removed from V and 0 bases from J, the gap between germline ends came to 9 bases.

This chain uses TRBV6-5 with TRBJ1-3; tentative D call: TRBD1 (6 bases). The V and J ends lost 1 base and 5 bases respectively, with 9 bases between them. The CDR3 covers 14 residues. Germline V gives CDR1 MNHEY, CDR2 SVGAGI. The CDR3 loop is CASSYLGTRNTIYF. In DNA, the CDR3 is TGTGCCAGCAGTTACTTGGGGACAAGAAACACCATATATTTT.

CDR3 loop: CASSSFRDFSTEAFF. CDR3 sequence (DNA): TGTGCCAGCAGTTCCTTCCGGGATTTCAGCACTGAAGCTTTCTTT. The chain links TRBV11-2 to TRBJ1-1; D is uncertain. Germline assignment: CDR1 SGHAT and CDR2 FQNNGV. The CDR3 has 15 amino acids. Trimming took off 6 bases at V and 4 bases at J, with 18 bases between the two ends.

This chain joins TRBV5-1 and TRBJ1-1, with D uncertain. CDR3 size: 14 residues. The V gene's germline CDR1 is SGHRS and CDR2 YFSETQ. Trimming shortened V by 0 bases and J by 1 base, and 7 bases separated the two germline ends. The CDR3 bases are TGCGCCAGCAGCTTGGCGGGTCAGAACACTGAAGCTTTCTTT. Residues: CASSLAGQNTEAFF.

The chain combines TRBV13 with TRBJ1-1; D is ambiguous. The CDR3 loop spans 15 amino acids. Germline values: CDR1 PRHDT, CDR2 FYEKMQ (reference sequence). V lost 3 bases, J lost 1 base, and 12 bases lay in between. CDR3 DNA: TGTGCCAGCAGCTTTACACTTCTAGGGAACACTGAAGCTTTCTTT. As protein: CASSFTLLGNTEAFF.

This rearrangement joins TRBV7-8 to TRBJ2-5; TRBD2 agrees at 14 bases. Germline trimming cut 4 bases from V and 4 bases from J; bases unmatched to any gene: 2. Germline values: CDR1 SGHVS, CDR2 FQNEAQ. The CDR3 totals 15 residues. CDR3 nucleotide sequence: TGTGCCAGCAGCTCGGGACTAGCGGGGGTAGAGACCCAGTACTTC. This translates into CASSSGLAGVETQYF.

V usage is TRBV7-2 and J usage is TRBJ1-6; D is uncertain. Germline V gene sequence: CDR1 SGHTA, CDR2 FQGNSA. The CDR3 extends over 19 amino acids. V gave up 1 base and J gave up 0 bases, with 16 bases separating them. The CDR3 bases are TGTGCCAGCAGCTTAGTAAGAGGCCGTCAGAGCTCCTATAATTCACCCCTCCACTTT. Encoded protein: CASSLVRGRQSSYNSPLHF.

The chain uses TRBV29-1 and TRBJ2-2, with a weak D call TRBD2 (5 bases). CDR1 SQVTM and CDR2 ANQGSEA come from the germline V gene. The CDR3 is 15 amino acids. V lost 8 bases and J 4 bases, leaving 20 bases between the germline ends. The CDR3 DNA sequence: TGCAGCTTCGCAGGAACCTCGGGGTCCACCGGGGAGCTGTTTTTT. It encodes CSFAGTSGSTGELFF.

As DNA, the CDR3 is TGTGCCAGCCTGACTAGCGGGAGATTGCGCAACGAGCAGTACTTC. Protein product: CASLTSGRLRNEQYF. V usage is TRBV28 and J usage is TRBJ2-7, with TRBD2 matching 12 bases. This CDR3 is built from 15 residues. The junction had 10 bases not matched to a gene; V was cut back by 8 bases and J by 5 bases. CDR1 MDHEN and CDR2 SYDVKM come from the germline V gene.